This T cell receptor (beta chain) was retrieved from a study of neurological immune-mediated disorders. TCRdb reprocessed the 5' RACE reads with MiXCR, giving one entry per CDR3 protein. The data hold about 76,000 distinct CDR3 sequences, with under 20% observed a single time. This clonotype was recorded at least ten times. Stored at -80 C, 2 million PBMCs were the source of the unsorted libraries. This TCR came from a woman in her thirties or forties in good health. The sequencing input was PBMCs.

The CDR3 nucleotides are TGCAGTGCCTGGGACAGGGGGCGCGTAGCCAAAAACATTCAGTACTTC. Residues: CSAWDRGRVAKNIQYF. The chain uses TRBV20-1 and TRBJ2-4, with 12 bases lining up with TRBD1. Germline values: CDR1 DFQATT, CDR2 SNEGSKA (reference sequence). This CDR3 has 16 amino acids. The junction had 6 bases not matched to a gene; V was cut back by 6 bases and J by 0 bases.